This T cell receptor (beta chain) was profiled in a study of T-cell memory formation after mild COVID-19 (dated by TCRdb to about 2021). In terms of the full investigation: Most TCR sequence clusters were specific to one of the two donors. Longitudinal TCRalpha and TCRbeta repertoire sequencing tracked T-cell clones expanding and contracting after mild COVID-19 in a couple of donors. Two young, previously healthy adult volunteers made up the cohort, one male and one female.

PBMCs were isolated by Ficoll-Paque density gradient centrifugation. This clonotype was picked up a small number of times. What this receptor recognizes is not known. Per-nucleotide qualities are absent, and no much larger clonotype sits a single base away. From cysteine to phenylalanine, the CDR3 is 13 amino acids long. Of the read, only the CDR3 DNA is kept; its 39 bases are in frame from base 1. Sequences SQVTM (CDR1) and ANQGSEA (CDR2) are obtained from the germline V gene. Trimming leaves V shorter by 6 bases and J shorter by 5 bases, with the junction holding 5 bases beyond the gene matches. Sequencing was carried out with an Illumina NovaSeq 6000. TCRalpha and TCRbeta cDNA libraries were built by 5'RACE with constant-segment primers, adding sample barcodes and unique molecular identifiers. Trizol reagent was used to extract RNA from every sample. Libraries were amplified in two PCR steps, with a second sample barcode and Illumina TruSeq adapters added in the second step. Sequencing of the libraries was done on an Illumina NovaSeq, producing 2 x 150 bp paired-end reads. The original methods were these. With migec v1.2.7, reads were demultiplexed and then collapsed into UMI-guided consensus sequences. Using mixcr v2.1.11, UMI consensuses were aligned to TRA and TRB V and J templates and then assembled into clonotypes. A clonotype was counted as expanded or contracted only if both edgeR and NoisET called the change significant, with noise models trained on biological replicates. For edgeR calls, the thresholds were a false discovery rate-adjusted p below 0.01 and a log2 fold-change of 1. As an exploratory analysis of dynamics, PCA with hierarchical clustering was applied to max-normalized trajectories of the 1000 most abundant clonotypes. Separately sequenced CD4+ and CD8+ repertoires were used to assign the CD4 or CD8 phenotype of responding clones. TCRdb trimmed public reads at Q25 via fastp, called clones via MiXCR and kept in-frame beta chains. Each CDR3 protein appears once, grouped with its most common genes and DNA. The V and J calls were determined by TCRdb, not by the authors. The sample data list over 500,000 distinct CDR3 sequences, and 17% of these were observed just once. The ten largest clones add up to around 8.1% of the sample.

Study-wide findings and limitations: Contracting CD4+ clones appeared mostly in the CM and EM memory subsets, whereas CD8+ clones were enriched in EMRA. Whether the second-wave clones peaking on day 37 were SARS-CoV-2 specific was not confirmed. Balanced CD4/CD8 phenotypes were observed for clones contracting from day 15 to 85, whereas a bias towards CD4+ was observed for a second wave of clones expanding from day 15 to 37. The study covered only a couple of mild cases, and larger cohorts including severe cases with pre-infection samples were considered necessary. Some responding clones were detected in pre-infection memory, which suggested that pre-existing cross-reactive memory T cells had joined the SARS-CoV-2 response.

The rearranged segments are TRBV29-1 and TRBJ2-3; 10 junctional bases match TRBD1. The sequence was collected from an adult woman who had mild COVID-19 (a few samples of this study predate the infection). The sample titles of this study are shuffled in the database, so cell type and time point are left out; the donor was told from shared clones. Specimen: PBMCs or a T cell subset sorted from them (not recorded which). The sequenced DNA: TGCAGCGTCCGACAGGGGGCGGGAGATACGCAGTATTTT. Translation gives CSVRQGAGDTQYF.